Sequencing of this T cell receptor (beta chain) was carried out in a study of technical replicates of blood from several donors. CDR3 length: 14 residues. The V gene's germline CDR1 is SGHTA and CDR2 FQGNSA. J gave up 2 bases and V 5 bases, and 3 bases lay outside the gene matches. Only one count was recorded for this clone. The table came from immunoSEQ multiplex PCR; TCRdb's copy has only in-frame clones and leaves some out. The table lists fewer than 90,000 clones, around 91% of them singletons, with 0.41% in the top ten. This sequence originates from a human donor in good health. The sequencing input was T cells isolated from PBMCs. The rearrangement links TRBV7-2 to TRBJ2-7; TRBD2 matches at 10 bases. CDR3 residues: CASSITSGTYEQYF. The CDR3 DNA follows: TGTGCCAGCAGCATTACTAGCGGGACCTACGAGCAGTACTTC.